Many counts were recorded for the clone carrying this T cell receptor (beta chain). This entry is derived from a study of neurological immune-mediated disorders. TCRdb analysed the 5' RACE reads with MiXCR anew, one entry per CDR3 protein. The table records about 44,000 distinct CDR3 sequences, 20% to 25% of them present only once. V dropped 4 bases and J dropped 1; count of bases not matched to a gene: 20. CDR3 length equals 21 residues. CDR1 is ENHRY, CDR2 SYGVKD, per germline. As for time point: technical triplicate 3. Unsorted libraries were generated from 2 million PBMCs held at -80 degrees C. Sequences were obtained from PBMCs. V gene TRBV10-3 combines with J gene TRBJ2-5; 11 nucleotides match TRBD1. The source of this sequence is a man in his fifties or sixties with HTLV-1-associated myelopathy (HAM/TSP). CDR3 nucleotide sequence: TGTGCCATCAGTGGGGCCCGGACAGGGGGCGAGATCCAACCAGTCCAAGAGACCCAGTACTTC. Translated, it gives CAISGARTGGEIQPVQETQYF.